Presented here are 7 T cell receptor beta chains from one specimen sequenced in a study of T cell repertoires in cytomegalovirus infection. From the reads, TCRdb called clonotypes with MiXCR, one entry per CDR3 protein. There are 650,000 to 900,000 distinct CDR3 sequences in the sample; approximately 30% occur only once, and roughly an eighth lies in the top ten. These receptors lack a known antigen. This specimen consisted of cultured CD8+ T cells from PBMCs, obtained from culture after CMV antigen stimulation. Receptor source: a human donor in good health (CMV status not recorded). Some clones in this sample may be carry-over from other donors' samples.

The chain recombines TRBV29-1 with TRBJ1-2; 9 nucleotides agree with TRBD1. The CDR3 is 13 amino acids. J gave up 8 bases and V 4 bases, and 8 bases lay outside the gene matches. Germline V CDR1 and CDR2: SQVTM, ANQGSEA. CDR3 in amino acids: CSVVWGQGRGYTF. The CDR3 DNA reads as TGCAGCGTTGTTTGGGGACAGGGACGAGGCTACACCTTC. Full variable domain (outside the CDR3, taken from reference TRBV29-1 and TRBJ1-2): SAVISQKPSRDICQRGTSLTIQCQVDSQVTMMFWYRQQPGQSLTLIATANQGSEATYESGFVIDKFPISRPNLTFSTLTVSNMSPEDSSIYLCSVVWGQGRGYTFGSGTRLTVV.

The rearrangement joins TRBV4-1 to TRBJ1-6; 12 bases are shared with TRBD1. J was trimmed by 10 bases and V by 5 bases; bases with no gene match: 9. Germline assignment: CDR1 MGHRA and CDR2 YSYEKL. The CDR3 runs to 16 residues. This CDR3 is CASSAGGTGGRSPLHF. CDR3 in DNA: TGCGCCAGCAGCGCAGGCGGGACAGGGGGCAGATCACCCCTCCACTTT.

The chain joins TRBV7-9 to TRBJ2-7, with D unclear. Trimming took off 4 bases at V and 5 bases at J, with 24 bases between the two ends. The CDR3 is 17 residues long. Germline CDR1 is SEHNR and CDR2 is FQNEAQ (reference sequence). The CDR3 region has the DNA TGTGCCAGCAGCTCAAATCCCCACAGTGCTGAAATCGACGAGCAGTACGTC. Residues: CASSSNPHSAEIDEQYV.

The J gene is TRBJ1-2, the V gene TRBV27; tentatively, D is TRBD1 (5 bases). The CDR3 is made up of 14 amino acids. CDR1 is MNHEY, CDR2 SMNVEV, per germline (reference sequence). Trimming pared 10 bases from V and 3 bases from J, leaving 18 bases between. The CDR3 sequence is CANSTRGDHYGYTF. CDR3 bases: TGTGCCAACAGCACCCGGGGGGACCACTATGGCTACACCTTC.

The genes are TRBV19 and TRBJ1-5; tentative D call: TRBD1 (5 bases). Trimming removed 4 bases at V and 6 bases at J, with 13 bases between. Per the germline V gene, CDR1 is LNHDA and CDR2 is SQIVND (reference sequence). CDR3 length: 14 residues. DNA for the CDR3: TGTGCCAGTAGTAGGAGGGACGGAGGTCAGCCCCAGCATTTT. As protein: CASSRRDGGQPQHF.

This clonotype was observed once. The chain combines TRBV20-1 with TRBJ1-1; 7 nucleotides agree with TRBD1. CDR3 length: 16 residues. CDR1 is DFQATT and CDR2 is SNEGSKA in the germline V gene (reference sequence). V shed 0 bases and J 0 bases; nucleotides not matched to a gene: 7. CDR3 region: CSARDSDRVMNTEAFF. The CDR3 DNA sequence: TGCAGTGCTAGAGATTCAGACAGGGTCATGAACACTGAAGCTTTCTTT.

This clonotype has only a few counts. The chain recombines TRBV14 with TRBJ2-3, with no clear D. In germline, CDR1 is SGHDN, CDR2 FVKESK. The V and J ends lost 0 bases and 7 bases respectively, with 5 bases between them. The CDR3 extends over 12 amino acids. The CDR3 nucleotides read TGTGCCAGCAGCCAAGAAGATCATACGCAGTATTTT. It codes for CASSQEDHTQYF.